Below, 11 T cell receptor beta chains from the same sample are listed, as sequenced in a study of Graves' ophthalmopathy and Graves' hyperthyroidism. For repertoire sequencing, the TCR beta CDR3 regions were amplified from RNA transcripts. A first-round RT-PCR used HTBI primers, followed by a second-round multiplex PCR. TCRdb used MiXCR to reprocess the multiplex PCR reads, holding one entry per CDR3 protein. The repertoire has 600,000 to 700,000 distinct CDR3 sequences, 35% to 50% of them found once; the top ten carry roughly 3%. Material for sequencing was peripheral blood. Source of these receptors: an adult man with Graves' ophthalmopathy.

The chain carries TRBV6-6 and TRBJ2-2; D uncertain. This CDR3 is 15 amino acids long. Per the germline V gene, CDR1 is MNHNY and CDR2 is SVGAGI (reference sequence). Between the trimmed V and J ends, which lost 6 bases and 0 bases, there was a span of 11 bases. CDR3 amino acids: CASSPEHANTGELFF. The CDR3 DNA reads as TGTGCCAGCAGCCCCGAGCACGCGAACACCGGGGAGCTGTTTTTT.

This clonotype was detected ten times or more. This chain connects TRBV9 to TRBJ1-5, with D maybe TRBD1 (6 bases). CDR3 length: 15 residues. Germline V gene sequence: CDR1 SGDLS, CDR2 YYNGEE. The ends were cut back, 0 bases at V and 3 bases at J, with 10 bases in the middle. Written as DNA, the CDR3 is TGTGCCAGCAGCGTAGGGGCAGGGGACAATCAGCCCCAGCATTTT. As protein: CASSVGAGDNQPQHF.

This clonotype was counted ten times or more. V is TRBV10-3 and J is TRBJ1-2, with a weak D call TRBD1 (6 bases). The V gene's germline CDR1 is ENHRY and CDR2 SYGVKD. Trimming removed 6 bases at V and 3 bases at J, with 14 bases between. The length of the CDR3 is 14 residues. CDR3 in DNA: TGTGCCATCAGGAACAGGGATGGCGACTATGGCTACACCTTC. This sequence encodes CAIRNRDGDYGYTF.

The CDR3: CAISGQNEAFF. The CDR3 DNA follows: TGTGCCATCAGTGGACAGAACGAAGCTTTCTTT. This chain connects TRBV10-3 to TRBJ1-1; tentatively, D is TRBD1 (5 bases). The germline V gene encodes CDR1 ENHRY and CDR2 SYGVKD. The V end lost 4 bases, the J end lost 8 bases, and 8 bases lay between the germline ends. The length of the CDR3 is 11 residues.

The chain combines TRBV10-3 with TRBJ1-2; D uncertain. CDR1 is ENHRY, CDR2 SYGVKD, per germline. The V end was cut by 7 bases, the J end by 3 bases, with 21 bases between. CDR3 size: 16 residues. Here the CDR3 reads CAINPSQEGGYYGYTF. Written as DNA, the CDR3 is TGTGCCATCAATCCGAGCCAAGAGGGTGGATACTATGGCTACACCTTC.

V gene TRBV10-3 combines with J gene TRBJ1-5; TRBD1 agrees at 10 bases. Germline CDR1 ENHRY, CDR2 SYGVKD. This CDR3 is built from 16 residues. V was clipped by 10 bases and J by 2 bases; unmatched bases: 11. For the CDR3, the DNA is TGTGCCAGCAGCTCCAGGGACAGGGGAGGCAATCAGCCCCAGCATTTT. Translated: CASSSRDRGGNQPQHF.

A word on this clonotype: Given a much more abundant clone one base away, this may be a read error. The V gene is TRBV11-2, the J gene TRBJ1-2; D unresolved. V lost 1 base to trimming and J lost 4 bases, with 10 bases between them. The germline V gene encodes CDR1 SGHAT and CDR2 FQNNGV. This CDR3 has 14 amino acids. CDR3 protein: CASSLVPEIYGYTF. For the CDR3, the DNA is TGTGCCAGCAGCTTAGTCCCAGAGATCTATGGCTACACCTTC.

In regard to this clonotype: Mismatch with germline at one junction end may stem from a read error. The CDR3 DNA sequence: TGTGCCACCAGTGGAGAGGAACCTGGGACCCAGTACTTC. Encoded protein: CATSGEEPGTQYF. The chain carries TRBV10-3 and TRBJ2-5, with no clear D. The CDR3 has 13 amino acids. Germline lookup yields CDR1 ENHRY and CDR2 SYGVKD.

Worth noting for this clonotype: A clone one base away is much larger, so this may be a read error. The chain joins TRBV20-1 to TRBJ2-7; unclear D gene. CDR3 length equals 13 residues. Looked up from germline, CDR1 is DFQATT and CDR2 is SNEGSKA (reference sequence). The CDR3 nucleotides read TGCAGTGCCCGCCGGTCCCACACCTACAAGCAGTACTTC. Translating gives CSARRSHTYKQYF.

The chain uses TRBV10-3 and TRBJ1-4; unclear D gene. V lost 9 bases to trimming and J lost 8 bases, with 13 bases between them. CDR1 is ENHRY and CDR2 is SYGVKD in the germline V gene. The length of the CDR3 is 12 residues. The CDR3 reads CAILAGWEKLFF. As DNA, the CDR3 is TGTGCCATTTTAGCGGGTTGGGAAAAACTGTTTTTT.

At least ten counts were recorded for this clonotype. The chain carries TRBV5-1 and TRBJ1-1; TRBD1 agrees at 8 bases. The CDR3 loop spans 15 amino acids. The V segment lost 2 bases and the J segment 5 bases; nucleotides outside the gene matches: 8. Per germline, CDR1 SGHRS and CDR2 YFSETQ. The DNA for the CDR3 is TGCGCCAGCAGCTTAGCAGGGGGCCGAGGAACTGAAGCTTTCTTT. It specifies CASSLAGGRGTEAFF. The whole variable domain, filled in from reference TRBV5-1 and TRBJ1-1, reads KAGVTQTPRYLIKTRGQQVTLSCSPISGHRSVSWYQQTPGQGLQFLFEYFSETQRNKGNFPGRFSGRQFSNSRSEMNVSTLELGDSALYLCASSLAGGRGTEAFFGQGTRLTVV.